Each of the 24 T cell receptor beta chains below was sequenced from the same sample in a study of T cell responses to AZD1222 COVID-19 vaccine. Produced via immunoSEQ multiplex PCR; TCRdb's table is partial and in-frame only. The profile shows approximately 90,000 clones, about 92% of them singletons. The starting material was peripheral blood, obtained on day 0 of AZD1222 vaccination. These receptors were obtained from an adult in good health.

The chain joins TRBV6-4 to TRBJ1-6; maybe TRBD1 (6 bases). Looked up from germline, CDR1 is MRHNA and CDR2 is SNTAGT. The V and J ends lost 10 bases and 1 base respectively, with 11 bases between them. CDR3 length: 14 residues. The CDR3 bases are TGTGCCACAAGACAGGATTCCTATAATTCACCCCTCCACTTT. Protein: CATRQDSYNSPLHF.

The CDR3: CASSDVLAGGYEQYF. The CDR3 nucleotides are TGTGCCAGCAGTGATGTTCTAGCGGGAGGCTACGAGCAGTACTTC. This chain uses TRBV27 with TRBJ2-7; TRBD2 agrees at 11 bases. Looked up from germline, CDR1 is MNHEY and CDR2 is SMNVEV (reference sequence). Trimming removed 5 bases from V and 3 bases from J; junction bases left unmatched: 6. The CDR3 consists of 15 residues.

This chain joins TRBV3-1 (or the pseudogene TRBV3-2) and TRBJ2-7, with D tentatively TRBD1 (5 bases). V gave up 1 base and J gave up 12 bases, with 16 bases separating them. The germline V gene has CDR1 LGHDT and CDR2 YNNKEL (reference sequence). This CDR3 spans 13 amino acids. CDR3 in amino acids: CASSQVGQGHWYF. The CDR3 bases are TGTGCCAGCAGCCAAGTCGGGCAGGGCCACTGGTACTTC.

The chain carries TRBV29-1 and TRBJ2-3; D is ambiguous. V was trimmed by 2 bases and J by 1 base, leaving 10 bases between them. CDR3 length: 14 amino acids. Germline V gives CDR1 SQVTM, CDR2 ANQGSEA. The chain's CDR3 is CSVETWPGTDTQYF. The CDR3 DNA follows: TGCAGCGTTGAAACGTGGCCTGGCACAGATACGCAGTATTTT.

This clone was seen a single time. The rearrangement uses TRBV19 and TRBJ1-5; D gene unclear. CDR1 is LNHDA and CDR2 is SQIVND in the germline V gene (reference sequence). The CDR3 loop spans 14 amino acids. Trimming removed 3 bases from V and 0 bases from J, with 6 bases in between. The CDR3 protein is CASSIKNSNQPQHF. For the CDR3, the DNA is TGTGCCAGTAGTATCAAAAATAGCAATCAGCCCCAGCATTTT.

The V call is TRBV28, the J call TRBJ1-2; D might be TRBD1 (5 bases). CDR3 length equals 13 residues. Germline CDR1 and CDR2: MDHEN and SYDVKM. V was clipped by 5 bases and J by 8 bases, with 15 bases between them. CDR3 amino acids: CASSTLRVGGYTF. As DNA, the CDR3 is TGTGCCAGCAGTACCCTCAGGGTGGGCGGCTACACCTTC.

The DNA of the CDR3 is TGTGCCAGCAGCGTAGATTGGGGGGACACTGAAGCTTTCTTT. This gives the protein CASSVDWGDTEAFF. This sequence joins TRBV9 and TRBJ1-1; perhaps TRBD1 as D (5 bases). V was trimmed by 0 bases and J by 3 bases, leaving 9 bases between them. CDR3 size: 14 residues. Per germline, CDR1 SGDLS and CDR2 YYNGEE.

Points on this clone: The identical CDR3 is also encoded by other nucleotide sequences in the sample. In DNA form, the CDR3 reads TGTGCCAGCAGGGACGGGAACACCGGGGAGCTGTTTTTT. Protein product: CASRDGNTGELFF. The V gene is TRBV6-5, the J gene TRBJ2-2; D call uncertain. Deletions cut 6 bases from V and 1 base from J, with 6 bases between. Germline V gene data show CDR1 as MNHEY and CDR2 as SVGAGI. The CDR3 contains 13 residues.

The chain recombines TRBV5-6 with TRBJ2-7; TRBD1 agrees at 9 bases. Germline-derived CDR1 and CDR2 are SGHDT and YYEEEE. The CDR3 has 13 amino acids. Unmatched junction bases numbered 4, after V lost 4 bases and J lost 5 bases. DNA for the CDR3: TGTGCCAGCAGCCCACAGGGGGCAGACGAGCAGTACTTC. Protein sequence: CASSPQGADEQYF. The variable domain in full, with the rest retrieved from reference TRBV5-6 and TRBJ2-7, is DAGVTQSPTHLIKTRGQQVTLRCSPKSGHDTVSWYQQALGQGPQFIFQYYEEEERQRGNFPDRFSGHQFPNYSSELNVNALLLGDSALYLCASSPQGADEQYFGPGTRLTVT.

V is TRBV7-9 and J is TRBJ2-5, with TRBD2 matching 12 bases. Germline loops: CDR1 SEHNR, CDR2 FQNEAQ (reference sequence). The CDR3 has 16 residues. With V trimmed by 5 bases and J by 3 bases, 7 bases remained unmatched. DNA for the CDR3: TGTGCCAGCAGCCCCGGACTAGCGGGAACCAAAGAGACCCAGTACTTC. Translating gives CASSPGLAGTKETQYF. Full variable domain (outside the CDR3, taken from reference TRBV7-9 and TRBJ2-5): DTGVSQNPRHKITKRGQNVTFRCDPISEHNRLYWYRQTLGQGPEFLTYFQNEAQLEKSRLLSDRFSAERPKGSFSTLEIQRTEQGDSAMYLCASSPGLAGTKETQYFGPGTRLLVL.

The J gene is TRBJ1-1, the V gene TRBV5-1; possible D gene TRBD1, 6 bases. CDR3 length: 15 amino acids. The germline V gene has CDR1 SGHRS and CDR2 YFSETQ. The germline V and J ends were trimmed by 4 bases and 0 bases, with 13 bases remaining between them. The chain's CDR3 is CASSATGSMNTEAFF. Written as DNA, the CDR3 is TGCGCCAGCAGCGCAACAGGGTCCATGAACACTGAAGCTTTCTTT.

The chain joins TRBV28 to TRBJ2-1; D call uncertain. The CDR3 contains 15 residues. Looked up from germline, CDR1 is MDHEN and CDR2 is SYDVKM. The V and J ends lost 4 bases and 0 bases respectively, with 10 bases between them. CDR3 amino acids: CASSSAAVSYNEQFF. The DNA of the CDR3 is TGTGCCAGCAGTTCCGCTGCAGTCTCCTACAATGAGCAGTTCTTC.

J is TRBJ1-1 and V is TRBV5-4; 9 bases are shared with TRBD1. The CDR3 contains 19 residues. The V gene's germline CDR1 is SGHNT and CDR2 YYREEE (reference sequence). The junction had 17 bases not matched to a gene; V was cut back by 4 bases and J by 1 base. The CDR3 DNA reads as TGTGCCAGCAGCCTCGCCGGGTTTCGGGGGACAGGGAGGAACACTGAAGCTTTCTTT. Translating it yields CASSLAGFRGTGRNTEAFF.

The chain couples TRBV3-1 (or the pseudogene TRBV3-2) to TRBJ1-2; no definite D call. The CDR3 extends over 14 amino acids. V was cut by 0 bases and J by 8 bases, with 13 bases left in between. The germline CDR1 and CDR2 sequences are LGHDT and YNNKEL (reference sequence). CDR3 residues: CASSQDPKRAGYTF. In DNA, the CDR3 is TGTGCCAGCAGCCAAGACCCAAAGAGGGCAGGCTACACCTTC.

The chain uses TRBV12-3 or TRBV12-4 and TRBJ1-2, with TRBD1 matching 9 bases. This CDR3 comprises 13 residues. V shed 4 bases and J 8 bases; nucleotides not matched to a gene: 5. CDR3 sequence reads: CASSSGQGLGYTF. The CDR3 coding sequence is TGTGCCAGCAGTTCGGGACAGGGTTTAGGCTACACCTTC.

The chain couples TRBV6-5 to TRBJ1-3; TRBD1 agrees at 7 bases. The CDR3 extends over 15 amino acids. Germline CDR1 is MNHEY and CDR2 is SVGAGI. V lost 5 bases and J lost 1; bases outside the gene matches: 5. The CDR3 DNA reads as TGTGCCAGCAGTCCTGGGACAGCTTCTGGAAACACCATATATTTT. Amino acid sequence: CASSPGTASGNTIYF.

V gene TRBV7-8 combines with J gene TRBJ2-7; 10 nucleotides line up with TRBD2. V shed 1 base and J 2 bases; nucleotides not matched to a gene: 2. CDR1 and CDR2 (germline): SGHVS, FQNEAQ. This CDR3 is 15 amino acids long. The CDR3 nucleotides are TGTGCCAGCAGCTTAGAGCGGGGGGGAACCTACGAGCAGTACTTC. Translating gives CASSLERGGTYEQYF.

The V and J genes are TRBV5-4 and TRBJ1-6; TRBD1 matches 8 bases. Per the germline V gene, CDR1 is SGHNT and CDR2 is YYREEE (reference sequence). V lost 4 bases to trimming and J lost 8 bases; unmatched junction nucleotides: 8. This CDR3 has 15 residues. The CDR3 reads CASSPGDRGYSPLHF. CDR3 nucleotide sequence: TGTGCCAGCAGCCCGGGAGACAGGGGATATTCACCCCTCCACTTT.

This sequence joins TRBV3-1 (or the pseudogene TRBV3-2) and TRBJ1-2, with D uncertain. CDR1 and CDR2 (germline): LGHDT, YNNKEL (reference sequence). The CDR3 is 14 residues long. Trimming pared 0 bases from V and 5 bases from J, leaving 10 bases between. CDR3 sequence (DNA): TGTGCCAGCAGCCAAGATGGAGCAGCATATGGCTACACCTTC. Encoded protein: CASSQDGAAYGYTF.

V gene TRBV7-2 combines with J gene TRBJ2-1; D is possibly TRBD2 (5 bases). The CDR3 runs 13 residues. V dropped 5 bases and J dropped 7 bases, with 12 bases sitting between them. Germline-derived CDR1 and CDR2 are SGHTA and FQGNSA. The CDR3 protein is CASSPRTGNEQFF. The CDR3 DNA follows: TGTGCCAGCAGCCCCCGGACTGGAAATGAGCAGTTCTTC.

DNA for the CDR3: TGTGCCAGCAGCTACAGCGGGACAGTTAATGAGCAGTTCTTC. Protein: CASSYSGTVNEQFF. This sequence joins TRBV7-9 and TRBJ2-1; the D gene could be TRBD1 or TRBD2 (7 bases each). Germline CDR1 is SEHNR and CDR2 is FQNEAQ (reference sequence). Trimming left V 4 bases short and J 7 bases short, with 14 bases between. This CDR3 comprises 14 residues.

This rearrangement joins TRBV19 to TRBJ1-2; D gene unclear. From germline, CDR1 is LNHDA and CDR2 SQIVND (reference sequence). This CDR3 has 14 amino acids. The V and J ends lost 2 bases and 1 base respectively, with 8 bases between them. CDR3 sequence: CASSIQDRNYGYTF. The CDR3 DNA reads TGTGCCAGTAGTATACAGGACCGTAACTATGGCTACACCTTC.

The genes are TRBV5-1 and TRBJ2-3; TRBD2 is a possible D gene (5 bases). Deletions cut 2 bases from V and 1 base from J, with 14 bases between. The CDR3 is 16 amino acids. Germline V CDR1 and CDR2: SGHRS, YFSETQ. CDR3 bases: TGCGCCAGCAGCTTCTTCCGGGATCCGGGCACAGATACGCAGTATTTT. As protein: CASSFFRDPGTDTQYF.

In DNA, the CDR3 is TGTGCCAGCAGTGAATATTCGGGACAGGGGGAATCCTACAATGAGCAGTTCTTC. Translating it yields CASSEYSGQGESYNEQFF. The rearrangement links TRBV25-1 to TRBJ2-1; 11 nucleotides match TRBD1. There are 18 residues in the CDR3. In germline, CDR1 is MGHDK, CDR2 SYGVNS. V lost 0 bases to trimming and J lost 1 base; unmatched junction nucleotides: 5. The full variable domain, completed using reference TRBV25-1 and TRBJ2-1, is EADIYQTPRYLVIGTGKKITLECSQTMGHDKMYWYQQDPGMELHLIHYSYGVNSTEKGDLSSESTVSRIRTEHFPLTLESARPSHTSQYLCASSEYSGQGESYNEQFFGPGTRLTVL.